Listed below are T cell receptor beta chains from one sample, sequenced in a study of cytomegalovirus exposure and HLA in healthy donors. Only in-frame clones appear in the TCRdb table, and some are missing; sequencing was by immunoSEQ multiplex PCR. The data contain roughly 150,000 clones, approximately 80% of them singletons. The sequenced sample was PBMCs. All receptors come from a man aged 30-40 years in good health and CMV-seropositive. Both conserved end residues are part of each CDR3. Fields, in order: J gene, V gene, D gene, clone size, CDR3 DNA, CDR3 protein. A D gene is named only where the DNA matches it firmly. Not all rows give a size; the values are once, few, many and, for expanded clones, a class.

TRBJ2-7,TRBV6-6,TRBD2,.,TGTGCCAGCAGTAACCCTAGCGGGGGCTACGAGCAGTACTTC,CASSNPSGGYEQYF
TRBJ2-3,TRBV29-1,.,.,TGCAGCGTTGTGGCCACAGATACGCAGTATTTT,CSVVATDTQYF
TRBJ1-6,TRBV7-5,.,.,TGTGTCAGAAGCTTAGGGGCAGGCTTTAATTCACCCCTCCACTTT,CVRSLGAGFNSPLHF
TRBJ1-2,TRBV9,TRBD1,.,TGTGCCAGCAGCGCAGGGACAGGATTCACTAACTATGGCTACACCTTC,CASSAGTGFTNYGYTF
TRBJ1-5,TRBV2,TRBD1,.,TGTGCCAGCAAGGGACAGGGCCGCAATCAGCCCCAGCATTTT,CASKGQGRNQPQHF
TRBJ1-2,TRBV15,TRBD1,.,TGTGCCACCAGCAGAGGGGGACAGGGTGGCTATGGCTACACCTTC,CATSRGGQGGYGYTF
TRBJ1-2,TRBV7-3,.,.,TGTGCCAGCAGCTTAACGGGGCGGGGCGACTATGGCTACACCTTC,CASSLTGRGDYGYTF
TRBJ2-2,TRBV11-3,.,once,TGTGCCAGCAGCCCACAGACAGGTTCGGTGGGGACCGGGGAGCTGTTTTTT,CASSPQTGSVGTGELFF
TRBJ1-4,TRBV29-1,TRBD1,.,TGCAGCGCCTCAGGGGGGAGTGAAAAACTGTTTTTT,CSASGGSEKLFF
TRBJ1-2,TRBV5-6,TRBD1,once,TGTGCCAGCACCCTGTATGGAGGGACAGGGTACGGCGATGGCTACACCTTC,CASTLYGGTGYGDGYTF
TRBJ1-4,TRBV2,TRBD1,.,TGTGCCAGCAGGCACAGGGGCAGAGGTGAAAAACTGTTTTTT,CASRHRGRGEKLFF
TRBJ2-7,TRBV5-4,.,.,TGTGCCAGCAGCTCCCCCGACTGGAGCTCCTACGAGCAGTACTTC,CASSSPDWSSYEQYF
TRBJ2-5,TRBV30,TRBD2,.,TGTGCCTGGAGTGTACCCAGACTAGCGGGCACATCGCCCGATCAGGAGACCCAGTACTTC,CAWSVPRLAGTSPDQETQYF
TRBJ2-2,TRBV5-4,.,.,TGTGCCAGCAGCTTGGCGGCGAAGGGGCGCTTCACCGGGGAGCTGTTTTTT,CASSLAAKGRFTGELFF
TRBJ2-3,TRBV2,.,.,TGTGCCAGCAGTGAAGGGACAGCAGCTAGAGATACGCAGTATTTT,CASSEGTAARDTQYF
TRBJ1-1,TRBV19,TRBD1,.,TGTGCCAGTACGAGGGGGCTTGAAGCTTTCTTT,CASTRGLEAFF
TRBJ2-5,TRBV25-1,.,.,TGTGCCAGCAGTGGCCCTCTACTAGTCCCGGGCGGGGAGACCCAGTACTTC,CASSGPLLVPGGETQYF
TRBJ2-2,TRBV6-5,.,.,TGTGCCAGCAGTGGTTGGGGCACGAACACCGGGGAGCTGTTTTTT,CASSGWGTNTGELFF
TRBJ2-7,TRBV19,.,.,TGTGCCAGTAGTACCGGACAGGCCGGGGGGCAGTACTTC,CASSTGQAGGQYF
TRBJ2-1,TRBV5-1,TRBD2,once,TGCGCCAGCAGTTCGGGCACTAGCGGACTCTACAATGAGCAGTTCTTC,CASSSGTSGLYNEQFF
TRBJ1-1,TRBV18,TRBD1,.,TGTGCCAGCTCACCATTGGAGGGGGCTAACACTGAAGCTTTCTTT,CASSPLEGANTEAFF
TRBJ1-6,TRBV5-1,.,.,TGCGCCAGCAGCCTGGACAGCTCCTATAATTCACCCCTCCACTTT,CASSLDSSYNSPLHF
TRBJ1-6,TRBV27,.,.,TGTGCCAGCAGTTCAGTTGGGACTGTTTCACCCCTCCACTTT,CASSSVGTVSPLHF
TRBJ1-5,TRBV29-1,.,.,TGCAGCGTTGAAGGCAGGGTCAATCAGCCCCAGCATTTT,CSVEGRVNQPQHF
TRBJ2-2,TRBV4-1,TRBD2,.,TGCGCCAGCAGCCAAGAGGGGGGGAAGACCGGGGAGCTGTTTTTT,CASSQEGGKTGELFF
TRBJ1-1,TRBV7-6,TRBD1,once,TGTGCCAGCAGCCTCGCTACAGGGGCGGACACTGAAGCTTTCTTT,CASSLATGADTEAFF
TRBJ2-3,TRBV4-1,TRBD2,.,TGCGCCAGCAGCCCTCGGGGGGGGACTAGCACAGATACGCAGTATTTT,CASSPRGGTSTDTQYF
TRBJ2-7,TRBV5-1,TRBD1,.,TGCGCCAGCAGCACGGACAGGGGAGGCGAGCAGTACTTC,CASSTDRGGEQYF
TRBJ2-1,TRBV14,TRBD1,.,TGTGCCAGCAGCGCGGGACAGGGGGGTCCGATGAGCTCCTACAATGAGCAGTTCTTC,CASSAGQGGPMSSYNEQFF
TRBJ2-7,TRBV11-2,.,.,TGTGCCAGCAGCCCCAGCCTAGCGCCCTACGAGCAGTACTTC,CASSPSLAPYEQYF
TRBJ2-2,TRBV18,TRBD2,.,TGTGCCAGCTCACCACTCGCGGGAGCGAACACCGGGGAGCTGTTTTTT,CASSPLAGANTGELFF
TRBJ2-5,TRBV2,TRBD1,few,TGTGCCAGCACAGATCGGGACAGGGTAGTTGAGGAGACCCAGTACTTC,CASTDRDRVVEETQYF
TRBJ1-5,TRBV4-1,.,.,TGCGCCAGCAGCCAAGGCGTGGGAGATCAGCCCCAGCATTTT,CASSQGVGDQPQHF
TRBJ1-1,TRBV5-6,.,.,TGTGCCAGCATCTCTGGCCCAGGGCCTGAAGCTTTCTTT,CASISGPGPEAFF
TRBJ1-2,TRBV28,.,.,TGTGCCAGCAGTCCTCCCTATTCCTATGGCTACACCTTC,CASSPPYSYGYTF
TRBJ2-7,TRBV7-9,.,.,TGTGCCAGCAGTAACACAGGGTGGCCCTACGAGCAGTACTTC,CASSNTGWPYEQYF
TRBJ1-2,TRBV4-1,.,.,TGCGCCAGCAGCCAAGATCCGGCAGGGACTTCAAGAAACTATGGCTACACCTTC,CASSQDPAGTSRNYGYTF